This TCR beta chain originates from a study of radiotherapy plus CTLA-4 blockade in lung cancer. Germline V CDR1 and CDR2: SGHRS, YFSETQ. This CDR3 contains 14 residues. J lost 5 bases, V lost 4 bases, and 7 bases had no gene match. Ipilimumab-mediated CTLA-4 blockade plus focal radiation was given to patients having chemo-refractory metastatic non-small-cell lung cancer. Assay: immunoSEQ multiplex PCR; the TCRdb copy retains only in-frame clones and omits some. The repertoire includes some 25,000 clones, 60% to 75% of them detected once, and about 3% sits in the top ten. J is TRBJ2-5 and V is TRBV5-1; 8 bases are a match to TRBD1. The specimen comprised peripheral blood, sampled from a patient treated with radiotherapy plus ipilimumab. This clonotype was obtained from a human donor with non-small cell lung cancer whose response to radiotherapy plus ipilimumab could not be evaluated. The CDR3 is CASSPRTGRETQYF. The CDR3 nucleotides read TGCGCCAGCAGCCCCCGGACAGGGAGGGAGACCCAGTACTTC.